These 2 T cell receptor beta chains originate from one sample sequenced in a study of blood T cell repertoires in COVID-19. The table came from immunoSEQ multiplex PCR; TCRdb's copy has only in-frame clones and leaves some out. The table lists over 150,000 clones, around 83% of them singletons. The sample was peripheral blood. The receptors stem from a woman aged 60-75 years with COVID-19, enrolled during active disease.

This chain links TRBV18 with TRBJ2-1; 7 bases align to TRBD1. This CDR3 is 14 amino acids long. The germline V gene has CDR1 KGHSH and CDR2 LQKENI. V trimming: 3 bases; J trimming: 7 bases; junction bases outside the gene matches: 6. This CDR3 reads CASSPRTGRNEQFF. CDR3 nucleotide sequence: TGTGCCAGCTCACCTCGGACAGGTAGGAATGAGCAGTTCTTC.

The chain couples TRBV2 to TRBJ1-2; D perhaps matches TRBD1 (5 bases). Trimming took off 5 bases at V and 4 bases at J, with 20 bases between the two ends. Germline V gene lookup returns CDR1 SNHLY and CDR2 FYNNEI. This CDR3 comprises 16 residues. For the CDR3, the DNA is TGTGCCAGCAGTTGGGACGCGTGGGGCGGGGGCTATGGCTACACCTTC. It specifies CASSWDAWGGGYGYTF.